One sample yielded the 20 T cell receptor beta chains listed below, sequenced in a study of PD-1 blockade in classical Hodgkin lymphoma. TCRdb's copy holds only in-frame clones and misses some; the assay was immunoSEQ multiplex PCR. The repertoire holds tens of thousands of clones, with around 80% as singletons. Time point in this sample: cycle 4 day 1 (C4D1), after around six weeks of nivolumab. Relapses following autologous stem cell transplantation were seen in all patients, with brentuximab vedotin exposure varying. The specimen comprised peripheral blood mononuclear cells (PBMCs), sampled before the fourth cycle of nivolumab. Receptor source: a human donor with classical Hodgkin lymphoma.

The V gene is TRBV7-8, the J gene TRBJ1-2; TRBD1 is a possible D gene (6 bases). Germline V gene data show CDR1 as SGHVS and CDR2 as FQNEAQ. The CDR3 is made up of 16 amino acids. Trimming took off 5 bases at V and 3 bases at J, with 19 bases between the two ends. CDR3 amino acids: CASSGGLGEADYGYTF. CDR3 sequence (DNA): TGTGCCAGCAGCGGGGGCCTAGGGGAGGCGGACTATGGCTACACCTTC.

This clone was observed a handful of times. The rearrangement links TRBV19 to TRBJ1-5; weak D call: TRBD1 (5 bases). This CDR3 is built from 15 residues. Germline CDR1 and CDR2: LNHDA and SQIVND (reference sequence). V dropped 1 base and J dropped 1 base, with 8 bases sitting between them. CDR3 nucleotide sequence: TGTGCCAGTAGTATAGCAGGGAGGAGCAATCAGCCCCAGCATTTT. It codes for CASSIAGRSNQPQHF.

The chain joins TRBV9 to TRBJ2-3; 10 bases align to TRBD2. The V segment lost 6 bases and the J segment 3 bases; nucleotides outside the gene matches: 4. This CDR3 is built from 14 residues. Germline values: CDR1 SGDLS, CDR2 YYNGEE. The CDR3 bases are TGTGCCAGCACCGTTAGCGGGGGGACAGATACGCAGTATTTT. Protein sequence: CASTVSGGTDTQYF. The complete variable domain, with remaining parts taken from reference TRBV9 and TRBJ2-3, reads DSGVTQTPKHLITATGQRVTLRCSPRSGDLSVYWYQQSLDQGLQFLIQYYNGEERAKGNILERFSAQQFPDLHSELNLSSLELGDSALYFCASTVSGGTDTQYFGPGTRLTVL.

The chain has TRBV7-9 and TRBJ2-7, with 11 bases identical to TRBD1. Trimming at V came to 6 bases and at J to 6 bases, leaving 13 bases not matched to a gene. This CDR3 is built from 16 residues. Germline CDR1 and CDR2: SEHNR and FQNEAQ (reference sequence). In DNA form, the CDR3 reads TGTGCCAGCAGTCCTTACCGGGACAGGGGGTGGGGCGAGCAGTACTTC. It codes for CASSPYRDRGWGEQYF.

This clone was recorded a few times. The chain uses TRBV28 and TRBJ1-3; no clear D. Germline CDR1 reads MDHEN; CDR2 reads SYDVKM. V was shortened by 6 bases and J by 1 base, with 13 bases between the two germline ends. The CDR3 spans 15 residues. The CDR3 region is CASSFLSASGNTIYF. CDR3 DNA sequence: TGTGCCAGCAGCTTCTTGAGTGCTTCTGGAAACACCATATATTTT. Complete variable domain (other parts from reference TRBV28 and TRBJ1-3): DVKVTQSSRYLVKRTGEKVFLECVQDMDHENMFWYRQDPGLGLRLIYFSYDVKMKEKGDIPEGYSVSREKKERFSLILESASTNQTSMYLCASSFLSASGNTIYFGEGSWLTVV.

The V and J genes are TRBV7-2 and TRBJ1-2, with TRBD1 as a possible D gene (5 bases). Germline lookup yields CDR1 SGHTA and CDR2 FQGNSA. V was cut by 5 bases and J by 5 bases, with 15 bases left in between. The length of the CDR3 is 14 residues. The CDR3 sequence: CASSPSRDGYGYTF. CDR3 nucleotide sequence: TGTGCCAGCAGCCCGAGCAGGGATGGGTATGGCTACACCTTC.

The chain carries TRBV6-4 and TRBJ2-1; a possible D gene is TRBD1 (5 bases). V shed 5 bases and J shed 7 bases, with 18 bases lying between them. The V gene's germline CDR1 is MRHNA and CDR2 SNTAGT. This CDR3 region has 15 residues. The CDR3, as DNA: TGTGCCAGCAGTTTCGAGGTGGGGCTAGAGAATGAGCAGTTCTTC. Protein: CASSFEVGLENEQFF.

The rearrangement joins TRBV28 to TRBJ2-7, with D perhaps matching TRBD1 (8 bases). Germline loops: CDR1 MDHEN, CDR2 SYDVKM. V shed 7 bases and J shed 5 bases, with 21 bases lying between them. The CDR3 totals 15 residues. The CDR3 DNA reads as TGTGCCAGCACCTGGGGGGGGACAGGTGATAACGAGCAGTACTTC. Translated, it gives CASTWGGTGDNEQYF.

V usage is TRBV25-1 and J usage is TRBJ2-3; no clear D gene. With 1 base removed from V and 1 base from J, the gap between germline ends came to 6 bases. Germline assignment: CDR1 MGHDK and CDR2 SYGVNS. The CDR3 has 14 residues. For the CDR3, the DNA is TGTGCCAGCAGTGAATTAGAGGGCACAGATACGCAGTATTTT. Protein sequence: CASSELEGTDTQYF. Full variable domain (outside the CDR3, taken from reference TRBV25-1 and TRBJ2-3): EADIYQTPRYLVIGTGKKITLECSQTMGHDKMYWYQQDPGMELHLIHYSYGVNSTEKGDLSSESTVSRIRTEHFPLTLESARPSHTSQYLCASSELEGTDTQYFGPGTRLTVL.

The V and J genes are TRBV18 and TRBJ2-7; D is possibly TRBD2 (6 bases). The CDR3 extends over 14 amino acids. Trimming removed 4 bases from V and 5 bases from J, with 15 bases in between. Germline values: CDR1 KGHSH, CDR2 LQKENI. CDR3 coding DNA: TGTGCCAGCTCACTAGTCGGGGACTGGAACGAGCAGTACTTC. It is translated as CASSLVGDWNEQYF. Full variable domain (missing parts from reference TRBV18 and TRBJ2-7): NAGVMQNPRHLVRRRGQEARLRCSPMKGHSHVYWYRQLPEEGLKFMVYLQKENIIDESGMPKERFSAEFPKEGPSILRIQQVVRGDSAAYFCASSLVGDWNEQYFGPGTRLTVT.

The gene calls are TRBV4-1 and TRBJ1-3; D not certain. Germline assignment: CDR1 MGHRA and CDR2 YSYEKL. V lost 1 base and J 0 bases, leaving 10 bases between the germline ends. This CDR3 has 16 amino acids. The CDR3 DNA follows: TGCGCCAGCAGCCAAGGAAGAGCGCTCTCTGGAAACACCATATATTTT. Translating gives CASSQGRALSGNTIYF.

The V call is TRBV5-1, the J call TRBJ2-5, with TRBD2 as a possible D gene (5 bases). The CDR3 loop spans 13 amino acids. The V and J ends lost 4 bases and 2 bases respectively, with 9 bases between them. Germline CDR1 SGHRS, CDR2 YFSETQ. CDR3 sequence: CASSKLGQETQYF. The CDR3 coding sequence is TGCGCCAGCAGCAAACTAGGTCAAGAGACCCAGTACTTC.

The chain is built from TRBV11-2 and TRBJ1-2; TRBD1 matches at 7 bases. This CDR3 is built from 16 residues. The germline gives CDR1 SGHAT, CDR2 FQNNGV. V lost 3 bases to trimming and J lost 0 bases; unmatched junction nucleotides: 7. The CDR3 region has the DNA TGTGCCAGCAGCTTTAAAGGGGGCGGACCTAACTATGGCTACACCTTC. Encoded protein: CASSFKGGGPNYGYTF.

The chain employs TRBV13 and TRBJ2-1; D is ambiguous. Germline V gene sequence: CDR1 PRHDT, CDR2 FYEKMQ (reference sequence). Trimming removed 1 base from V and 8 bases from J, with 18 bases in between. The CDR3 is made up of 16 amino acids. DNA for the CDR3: TGTGCCAGCAGCTTAGATAGGACGCCCGAGGCGGATGAGCAGTTCTTC. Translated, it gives CASSLDRTPEADEQFF.

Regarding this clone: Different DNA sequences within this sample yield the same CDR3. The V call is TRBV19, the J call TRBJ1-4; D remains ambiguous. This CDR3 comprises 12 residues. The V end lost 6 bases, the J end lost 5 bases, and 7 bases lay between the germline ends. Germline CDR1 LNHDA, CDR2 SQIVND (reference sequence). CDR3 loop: CASRQSNEKLFF. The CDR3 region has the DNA TGTGCCAGTAGGCAGTCAAATGAAAAACTGTTTTTT.

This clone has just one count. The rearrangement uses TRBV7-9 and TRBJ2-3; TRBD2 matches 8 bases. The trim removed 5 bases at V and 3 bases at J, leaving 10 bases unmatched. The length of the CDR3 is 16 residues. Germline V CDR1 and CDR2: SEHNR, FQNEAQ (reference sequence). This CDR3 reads CASSETGLGGTDTQYF. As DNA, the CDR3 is TGTGCCAGCAGCGAGACGGGACTAGGAGGTACAGATACGCAGTATTTT.

The CDR3 reads CASSLSSLGGTEAFF. CDR3 sequence (DNA): TGTGCCAGCAGTTTATCGTCCCTCGGGGGCACTGAAGCTTTCTTT. V is TRBV27 and J is TRBJ1-1; the D gene is possibly TRBD1 (5 bases). Germline values: CDR1 MNHEY, CDR2 SMNVEV (reference sequence). Between the trimmed V and J ends, which lost 0 bases and 4 bases, there was a span of 12 bases. CDR3 length: 15 amino acids.

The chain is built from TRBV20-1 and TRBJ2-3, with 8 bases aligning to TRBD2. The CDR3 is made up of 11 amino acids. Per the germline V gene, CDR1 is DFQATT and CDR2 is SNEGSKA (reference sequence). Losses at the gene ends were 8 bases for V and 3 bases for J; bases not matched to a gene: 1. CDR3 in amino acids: CSQRETDTQYF. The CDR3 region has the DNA TGCAGTCAGCGGGAGACAGATACGCAGTATTTT.

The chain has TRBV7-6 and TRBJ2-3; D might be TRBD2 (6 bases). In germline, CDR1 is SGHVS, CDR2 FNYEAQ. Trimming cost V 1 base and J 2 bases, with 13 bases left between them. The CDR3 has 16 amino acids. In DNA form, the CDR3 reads TGTGCCAGCAGCTTAGGGGTAGGCGGGGTCACAGATACGCAGTATTTT. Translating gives CASSLGVGGVTDTQYF.

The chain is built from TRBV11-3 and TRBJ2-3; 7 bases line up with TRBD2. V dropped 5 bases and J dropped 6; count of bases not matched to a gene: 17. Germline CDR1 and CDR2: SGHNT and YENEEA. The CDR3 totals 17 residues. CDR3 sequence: CASSPSLAGASRDTQYF. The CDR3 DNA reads TGTGCCAGCAGCCCTTCGCTGGCGGGAGCCTCCAGGGATACGCAGTATTTT.